A single sample is the source of the 5 T cell receptor beta chains below, sequenced in a study of early T cells in non-severe SARS-CoV-2 infection. MiXCR was run by TCRdb on the 5' RACE reads, yielding one entry per CDR3 protein. The table records some 83,000 distinct CDR3 sequences, under 11% of them present only once. The material sequenced was whole blood, taken at baseline. The receptors here all came from an adult who was a healthcare worker with PCR-confirmed SARS-CoV-2 infection or an uninfected control (not recorded which).

This clonotype showed up just a few times. The V gene is TRBV3-1, the J gene TRBJ2-3; D remains ambiguous. V was cut by 3 bases and J by 6 bases, with 7 bases left in between. Germline CDR1 LGHDT, CDR2 YNNKEL (reference sequence). This CDR3 comprises 12 residues. CDR3 residues: CASSQHSDTQYF. CDR3 nucleotide sequence: TGTGCCAGCAGCCAGCACTCGGATACGCAGTATTTT.

In this sample, this clonotype turned up a few times. The chain has TRBV20-1 and TRBJ1-6; no clear D gene. Deletions cut 2 bases from V and 10 bases from J, with 18 bases between. Per the germline V gene, CDR1 is DFQATT and CDR2 is SNEGSKA (reference sequence). The CDR3 runs to 15 residues. In DNA, the CDR3 is TGCAGTGCTAGAATCCAAGGGCGGGGTAACTCACCCCTCCACTTT. It is translated as CSARIQGRGNSPLHF.

V and J are TRBV7-9 and TRBJ2-3; 13 bases fit TRBD2. Trimming cost V 3 bases and J 6 bases; bases outside gene matches: 9. The CDR3 length is 17 residues. The V gene's germline CDR1 is SEHNR and CDR2 FQNEAQ (reference sequence). DNA of the CDR3: TGTGCCAGCAGCTTCCCCACTAGCGGGAGGGCCACTGATACGCAGTATTTT. Translated: CASSFPTSGRATDTQYF.

This clonotype occurred a few times. This chain uses TRBV20-1 with TRBJ1-6; D gene uncertain. Germline V lookup: CDR1 DFQATT, CDR2 SNEGSKA (reference sequence). The CDR3 sequence is 14 residues long. Between the trimmed V and J ends, which lost 0 bases and 5 bases, there was a span of 8 bases. The CDR3 is CSARDFRNNSPLHF. The CDR3 DNA reads TGCAGTGCTAGAGATTTCAGGAATAATTCACCCCTCCACTTT.

The CDR3 protein is CASSLRTFSDTQYF. CDR3 bases: TGTGCCAGCAGCCTCCGGACTTTCTCAGATACGCAGTATTTT. The V call is TRBV7-7, the J call TRBJ2-3, with D perhaps TRBD2 (5 bases). Looked up from germline, CDR1 is SSHAT and CDR2 is FNYEAQ (reference sequence). The CDR3 is 14 residues long. V lost 5 bases and J 4 bases, leaving 13 bases between the germline ends.